What follows are 15 T cell receptor beta chains derived from one specimen sequenced in a study of T cell responses to AZD1222 COVID-19 vaccine. Some clones are missing from TCRdb's copy, which holds only in-frame ones; the method was immunoSEQ multiplex PCR. The sample includes 150,000 to 250,000 clones, around 93% of them seen just once. Source: peripheral blood, taken 28 days after the second AZD1222 dose. The receptors here all came from an adult who received the AZD1222 COVID-19 vaccine.

The V call is TRBV27, the J call TRBJ2-1; TRBD1 aligns across 8 bases. Germline trimming cut 3 bases from V and 9 bases from J; bases unmatched to any gene: 10. Germline V gene lookup returns CDR1 MNHEY and CDR2 SMNVEV (reference sequence). The CDR3 extends over 15 amino acids. CDR3 coding DNA: TGTGCCAGCAGTTTTGCAGGGGGCAGGGTCGGTGAGCAGTTCTTC. Translated, it gives CASSFAGGRVGEQFF.

The CDR3 loop reads CASSILVAGGLATGELFF. The DNA for the CDR3 is TGTGCCAGTAGTATTCTAGTTGCGGGGGGGCTGGCTACCGGGGAGCTGTTTTTT. The chain uses TRBV19 and TRBJ2-2; TRBD2 agrees at 9 bases. There are 18 residues in the CDR3. Trimming cost V 3 bases and J 5 bases; bases outside gene matches: 13. The germline V gene has CDR1 LNHDA and CDR2 SQIVND (reference sequence).

V is TRBV4-3 and J is TRBJ2-2, with D hard to call. V lost 0 bases, J lost 5 bases, and 7 bases lay in between. CDR3 size: 14 residues. Germline CDR1 LGHNA, CDR2 YSLEER. The CDR3, as DNA: TGCGCCAGCAGCCAAGATCGTCGGACCGGGGAGCTGTTTTTT. It specifies CASSQDRRTGELFF.

The chain employs TRBV3-1 (or the pseudogene TRBV3-2) and TRBJ1-1; TRBD1 matches 7 bases. The CDR3 contains 12 residues. Germline V gene sequence: CDR1 LGHDT, CDR2 YNNKEL (reference sequence). The ends lost 3 bases at V and 13 bases at J; junction bases unmatched: 8. The DNA of the CDR3 is TGTGCCAGCAGCCACCAGGGGGGTTTCGGTTTCTTT. This gives the protein CASSHQGGFGFF.

The chain couples TRBV5-1 to TRBJ1-2, with a weak D call TRBD1 (6 bases). The CDR3 is made up of 13 amino acids. Germline CDR1 and CDR2: SGHRS and YFSETQ. Trimming cost V 4 bases and J 5 bases, with 12 bases left between them. The DNA of the CDR3 is TGCGCCAGCAGCAGGGGACATATTTATGGCTACACCTTC. It specifies CASSRGHIYGYTF.

The V call is TRBV19, the J call TRBJ2-2; TRBD2 matches 7 bases. This CDR3 is built from 15 residues. Germline loops: CDR1 LNHDA, CDR2 SQIVND (reference sequence). The J segment lost 6 bases and the V segment lost 10 bases, leaving 14 bases of the junction unmatched. The CDR3 region has the DNA TGTGCCACTCATTGGGGCCGACTAGCCGCCGGGGAGCTGTTTTTT. Translating gives CATHWGRLAAGELFF.

V and J are TRBV13 and TRBJ1-1, with unresolved D. Trimming removed 0 bases from V and 4 bases from J, with 9 bases in between. This CDR3 has 14 amino acids. The germline gives CDR1 PRHDT, CDR2 FYEKMQ (reference sequence). Written as DNA, the CDR3 is TGTGCCAGCAGCTTAGGTATTTTATCCACTGAAGCTTTCTTT. Protein: CASSLGILSTEAFF. Full variable domain (remainder filled in from reference TRBV13 and TRBJ1-1): AAGVIQSPRHLIKEKRETATLKCYPIPRHDTVYWYQQGPGQDPQFLISFYEKMQSDKGSIPDRFSAQQFSDYHSELNMSSLELGDSALYFCASSLGILSTEAFFGQGTRLTVV.

The sample holds one count of this clone. The V gene is TRBV7-2, the J gene TRBJ2-3; D perhaps matches TRBD2 (5 bases). This CDR3 is built from 13 residues. Germline CDR1 reads SGHTA; CDR2 reads FQGNSA. V gave up 2 bases and J gave up 14 bases, with 17 bases separating them. Here the CDR3 reads CASSLNRGGQRYF. CDR3 DNA: TGTGCCAGCAGCTTAAATCGGGGTGGCCAACGGTATTTT.

The chain recombines TRBV15 with TRBJ1-5; D not resolved. V lost 1 base, J lost 4 bases, and 8 bases lay in between. The length of the CDR3 is 14 residues. Germline CDR1 LNHNV, CDR2 YYDKDF (reference sequence). The CDR3 here is CATSRVSGNQPQHF. Here the CDR3 DNA reads TGTGCCACCAGCAGAGTTTCTGGTAATCAGCCCCAGCATTTT. The variable domain in full, with the rest retrieved from reference TRBV15 and TRBJ1-5, is DAMVIQNPRYQVTQFGKPVTLSCSQTLNHNVMYWYQQKSSQAPKLLFHYYDKDFNNEADTPDNFQSRRPNTSFCFLDIRSPGLGDTAMYLCATSRVSGNQPQHFGDGTRLSIL.

V is TRBV11-1 and J is TRBJ2-1, with 9 bases aligning to TRBD1. V lost 4 bases and J lost 1; bases outside the gene matches: 2. Germline loops: CDR1 SGHAT, CDR2 FQDESV (reference sequence). CDR3 length equals 15 residues. The CDR3 here is CASSSGQGSYNEQFF. As DNA, the CDR3 is TGTGCCAGCAGCTCCGGACAGGGGTCCTACAATGAGCAGTTCTTC.

J is TRBJ2-7 and V is TRBV7-9, with D uncertain. The CDR3 runs to 14 residues. V lost 0 bases to trimming and J lost 6 bases, with 12 bases between them. Germline loops: CDR1 SEHNR, CDR2 FQNEAQ (reference sequence). This chain's CDR3 is CASSLAATRGEQYF. In nucleotides, the CDR3 is TGTGCCAGCAGCTTAGCGGCTACCCGTGGCGAGCAGTACTTC.

The chain is built from TRBV5-1 and TRBJ1-1, with TRBD1 identical over 8 bases. CDR1 and CDR2 (germline): SGHRS, YFSETQ. The CDR3 length is 14 residues. Trimming took 3 bases from V and 5 from J; bases not matched to a gene: 6. The CDR3 nucleotides are TGCGCCAGCAGCTGGGGACAGGAGGGGACTGAAGCTTTCTTT. This sequence encodes CASSWGQEGTEAFF.

The rearrangement joins TRBV5-1 to TRBJ1-5, with TRBD1 matching 9 bases. V lost 4 bases, J lost 8 bases, and 10 bases stayed unmatched. The CDR3 runs 15 residues. Germline V gives CDR1 SGHRS, CDR2 YFSETQ. The CDR3 nucleotides read TGCGCCAGCAGCGCGGCCGGGACAGGGATGGAGCCCCAGCATTTT. It is translated as CASSAAGTGMEPQHF.

V gene TRBV11-3 combines with J gene TRBJ2-2; perhaps TRBD1 as D (5 bases). This CDR3 has 14 amino acids. Looked up from germline, CDR1 is SGHNT and CDR2 is YENEEA. Between the trimmed V and J ends, which lost 5 bases and 5 bases, there was a span of 12 bases. Here the CDR3 reads CASSITGRTGELFF. Here the CDR3 DNA reads TGTGCCAGCAGCATCACAGGAAGGACCGGGGAGCTGTTTTTT.

This chain's CDR3 is CASSEPGPRQETQYF. The CDR3 DNA sequence: TGTGCCAGCAGTGAACCGGGACCAAGACAAGAGACCCAGTACTTC. The chain employs TRBV25-1 and TRBJ2-5; D possibly matches TRBD1 or TRBD2 (5 bases each). From germline, CDR1 is MGHDK and CDR2 SYGVNS. V was pared by 2 bases and J by 2 bases, with 12 bases between. The CDR3 spans 15 residues.